The 26 T cell receptor beta chains below come from one sample, sequenced in a study of siplizumab effects on memory and regulatory T cells. The protocol was immunoSEQ multiplex PCR, while the TCRdb copy is restricted to in-frame clones and leaves out a portion. This table holds about 100,000 clones, roughly 91% found once. The specimen was non-Treg CD4+ T cells sorted from blood. These receptors all stem from a human donor in good health.

The gene calls are TRBV11-3 and TRBJ2-1; D possibly uses TRBD1 or TRBD2 (5 bases each). V lost 5 bases, J lost 2 bases, and 19 bases lay in between. The length of the CDR3 is 17 residues. The V gene's germline CDR1 is SGHNT and CDR2 YENEEA. The CDR3 loop reads CASSRQTWDHTYNEQFF. The CDR3 DNA is TGTGCCAGCAGCCGACAAACTTGGGACCATACCTACAATGAGCAGTTCTTC. The full variable domain, rest sourced from reference TRBV11-3 and TRBJ2-1, is EAGVVQSPRYKIIEKKQPVAFWCNPISGHNTLYWYLQNLGQGPELLIRYENEEAVDDSQLPKDRFSAERLKGVDSTLKIQPAELGDSAVYLCASSRQTWDHTYNEQFFGPGTRLTVL.

V is TRBV9 and J is TRBJ2-1; D may be TRBD1 (6 bases). Germline CDR1 is SGDLS and CDR2 is YYNGEE. This CDR3 has 15 amino acids. The germline V and J ends were trimmed by 3 bases and 4 bases, with 14 bases remaining between them. The CDR3 loop is CASSGHSTGYNEQFF. CDR3 nucleotide sequence: TGTGCCAGCAGCGGGCACTCTACAGGGTACAATGAGCAGTTCTTC.

The chain couples TRBV5-1 to TRBJ2-7; 9 bases line up with TRBD1. This CDR3 is built from 15 residues. V lost 3 bases and J lost 2; bases outside the gene matches: 6. Germline V gene sequence: CDR1 SGHRS, CDR2 YFSETQ. The CDR3 DNA reads as TGCGCCAGCAGCTCAGGGACAGGGTCCGCCTACGAGCAGTACTTC. Translating gives CASSSGTGSAYEQYF.

A remark on this clone: Other DNA variants within this sample encode the same CDR3. The chain employs TRBV9 and TRBJ2-3; D remains unclear. Germline assignment: CDR1 SGDLS and CDR2 YYNGEE. The V end was cut by 3 bases, the J end by 3 bases, with 2 bases between. The CDR3 extends over 11 amino acids. In DNA form, the CDR3 reads TGTGCCAGCAGCGCAACAGATACGCAGTATTTT. Its protein product is CASSATDTQYF.

This clone showed up just once. The V gene is TRBV12-5, the J gene TRBJ2-7, with a weak D call TRBD2 (5 bases). This CDR3 comprises 13 residues. Germline CDR1 reads LGHNT; CDR2 reads FRNRAP. V was pared by 6 bases and J by 1 base, with 10 bases between. The CDR3 loop is CASGIGLSYEQYF. In DNA, the CDR3 is TGTGCTAGTGGGATTGGACTGTCCTACGAGCAGTACTTC.

This chain links TRBV21-1 with TRBJ1-5; TRBD1 is the table's D call, not checked against the DNA. TRBV21-1 is a pseudogene locus. This CDR3 is 15 amino acids long. CDR3 bases: TGTGCCAGCAGCAAACGGACAGGGGGCAATCAGCCCCAGCATTTT. Translated, it gives CASSKRTGGNQPQHF.

This chain links TRBV5-4 with TRBJ2-2; no definite D call. With 1 base removed from V and 4 bases from J, the gap between germline ends came to 5 bases. The CDR3 consists of 13 residues. The germline V gene has CDR1 SGHNT and CDR2 YYREEE (reference sequence). CDR3 amino acids: CASSLRVTGELFF. DNA of the CDR3: TGTGCCAGCAGCTTGAGGGTCACCGGGGAGCTGTTTTTT.

This chain joins TRBV9 and TRBJ2-7; possible D gene TRBD2, 6 bases. CDR3 size: 15 residues. V was trimmed by 3 bases and J by 0 bases, leaving 13 bases between them. CDR1 SGDLS and CDR2 YYNGEE come from the germline V gene. CDR3 coding DNA: TGTGCCAGCAGCGGGCGGGACGGCAGCTCCTACGAGCAGTACTTC. This codes for CASSGRDGSSYEQYF.

The chain uses TRBV7-2 and TRBJ2-5; D uncertain. Trimming stripped 1 base from V and 2 bases from J, with 14 bases between. The germline V gene has CDR1 SGHTA and CDR2 FQGNSA. This CDR3 has 16 amino acids. The CDR3 loop is CASSLGGGISQETQYF. The CDR3 DNA is TGTGCCAGCAGCTTAGGTGGCGGAATATCTCAAGAGACCCAGTACTTC. Together with reference TRBV7-2 and TRBJ2-5, the CDR3 gives the full variable domain: GAGVSQSPSNKVTEKGKDVELRCDPISGHTALYWYRQSLGQGLEFLIYFQGNSAPDKSGLPSDRFSAERTGGSVSTLTIQRTQQEDSAVYLCASSLGGGISQETQYFGPGTRLLVL.

This sequence joins TRBV9 and TRBJ2-3; no definite D call. This CDR3 region has 15 residues. Looked up from germline, CDR1 is SGDLS and CDR2 is YYNGEE. Trimming stripped 1 base from V and 2 bases from J, with 11 bases between. The CDR3 loop is CASSVSGRLTDTQYF. CDR3 nucleotides: TGTGCCAGCAGCGTAAGTGGGCGACTCACAGATACGCAGTATTTT. The full variable domain, with the rest looked up from reference TRBV9 and TRBJ2-3, is DSGVTQTPKHLITATGQRVTLRCSPRSGDLSVYWYQQSLDQGLQFLIQYYNGEERAKGNILERFSAQQFPDLHSELNLSSLELGDSALYFCASSVSGRLTDTQYFGPGTRLTVL.

The chain uses TRBV2 and TRBJ2-5, with TRBD2 identical over 9 bases. CDR1 SNHLY and CDR2 FYNNEI come from the germline V gene. V lost 7 bases, J lost 14 bases, and 5 bases stayed unmatched. This CDR3 has 10 residues. DNA of the CDR3: TGTGCCAGCATAGCGGGAGCCCCCTACTTC. Residues: CASIAGAPYF.

This clone appeared a single time. The chain employs TRBV10-3 and TRBJ1-5; D might be TRBD1 (6 bases). Trimming removed 4 bases at V and 7 bases at J, with 11 bases between. Germline CDR1 ENHRY, CDR2 SYGVKD. The CDR3 is made up of 13 amino acids. The CDR3 protein is CAISGGAGQPQHF. CDR3 DNA: TGTGCCATCAGTGGGGGGGCAGGGCAGCCCCAGCATTTT.

This clone has just one count. The DNA for the CDR3 is TGTGCCAGCCAAAGGATAAACGACAGGGGGGCCTCTGGAAACACCATATATTTT. Its protein is CASQRINDRGASGNTIYF. The V call is TRBV2, the J call TRBJ1-3, with TRBD1 matching over 9 bases. V lost 8 bases and J lost 0; bases outside the gene matches: 14. In germline, CDR1 is SNHLY, CDR2 FYNNEI. The length of the CDR3 is 18 residues.

In the case of this clone: One junction end does not reproduce the germline sequence, and a read error may be involved. The V and J genes are TRBV7-7 and TRBJ2-2; D perhaps matches TRBD1 (6 bases). The CDR3 is 15 residues long. Germline V lookup: CDR1 SSHAT, CDR2 FNYEAQ (reference sequence). The CDR3 sequence is CASSLRTANTGELFF. The CDR3, as DNA: TGTGCTAGCAGCCTCAGGACAGCGAACACCGGGGAGCTGTTTTTT. Supplemented by reference TRBV7-7 and TRBJ2-2, the full variable domain reads GAGVSQSPRYKVTKRGQDVTLRCDPISSHATLYWYQQALGQGPEFLTYFNYEAQPDKSGLPSDRFSAERPEGSISTLTIQRTEQRDSAMYRCASSLRTANTGELFFGEGSRLTVL.

The genes are TRBV4-1 and TRBJ2-3, with 8 bases matching TRBD2. The CDR3 consists of 16 residues. With V trimmed by 4 bases and J by 3 bases, 9 bases remained unmatched. CDR1 is MGHRA, CDR2 YSYEKL, per germline. CDR3 residues: CASSREAGVGTDTQYF. CDR3 nucleotide sequence: TGCGCCAGCAGCCGAGAAGCGGGAGTAGGGACAGATACGCAGTATTTT.

The chain combines TRBV19 with TRBJ2-3; 7 bases are shared with TRBD2. V trimming: 3 bases; J trimming: 3 bases; junction bases outside the gene matches: 3. This CDR3 region has 14 residues. Germline V gives CDR1 LNHDA, CDR2 SQIVND (reference sequence). CDR3 sequence (DNA): TGTGCCAGTAGTATCGGGGGACTAACAGATACGCAGTATTTT. Residues: CASSIGGLTDTQYF. Full variable domain (rest looked up from reference TRBV19 and TRBJ2-3): DGGITQSPKYLFRKEGQNVTLSCEQNLNHDAMYWYRQDPGQGLRLIYYSQIVNDFQKGDIAEGYSVSREKKESFPLTVTSAQKNPTAFYLCASSIGGLTDTQYFGPGTRLTVL.

The chain employs TRBV9 and TRBJ2-6; TRBD1 matches at 7 bases. There are 17 residues in the CDR3. The junction had 11 bases not matched to a gene; V was cut back by 4 bases and J by 4 bases. CDR1 is SGDLS, CDR2 YYNGEE, per germline. The CDR3 nucleotides are TGTGCCAGCAGCCCCCGGACAGGTGGGGCCGGGGCCAACGTCCTGACTTTC. As protein: CASSPRTGGAGANVLTF.

The gene calls are TRBV6-1 and TRBJ2-1; D not certain. The CDR3 loop spans 16 amino acids. Between the trimmed V and J ends, which lost 2 bases and 0 bases, there was a span of 11 bases. Germline assignment: CDR1 MNHNS and CDR2 SASEGT. DNA of the CDR3: TGTGCCAGCAGTGAACCGACAAGGAGCTCCTACAATGAGCAGTTCTTC. It codes for CASSEPTRSSYNEQFF.

The rearrangement joins TRBV29-1 to TRBJ2-5, with D possibly matching TRBD2 (5 bases). Germline V gene data show CDR1 as SQVTM and CDR2 as ANQGSEA. V dropped 0 bases and J dropped 8 bases, with 13 bases sitting between them. The CDR3 is 13 residues long. CDR3 sequence: CSVEDRAATTQYF. The DNA for the CDR3 is TGCAGCGTTGAAGATCGAGCGGCCACCACCCAGTACTTC.

The chain couples TRBV6-1 to TRBJ2-7; no reliable D call. Between the trimmed V and J ends, which lost 8 bases and 5 bases, there was a span of 13 bases. The CDR3 sequence is 12 residues long. Germline CDR1 MNHNS, CDR2 SASEGT. The CDR3 sequence is CASAPPWDEQYF. Here the CDR3 DNA reads TGTGCCAGCGCCCCCCCTTGGGACGAGCAGTACTTC.

This clone was seen a single time. The V call is TRBV9, the J call TRBJ1-4; weak D call: TRBD1 (5 bases). Germline V gives CDR1 SGDLS, CDR2 YYNGEE. The CDR3 contains 14 residues. V was pared by 0 bases and J by 7 bases, with 10 bases between. The CDR3 is CASSVATTAEKLFF. CDR3 DNA: TGTGCCAGCAGCGTAGCTACGACAGCTGAAAAACTGTTTTTT. Full variable domain (outside the CDR3, taken from reference TRBV9 and TRBJ1-4): DSGVTQTPKHLITATGQRVTLRCSPRSGDLSVYWYQQSLDQGLQFLIQYYNGEERAKGNILERFSAQQFPDLHSELNLSSLELGDSALYFCASSVATTAEKLFFGSGTQLSVL.

CDR3 sequence (DNA): TGTGCCAGTAGGGTCGATTTTGCTAGCGGTTCCTACGAGCAGTACTTC. Its translation: CASRVDFASGSYEQYF. V and J are TRBV19 and TRBJ2-7, with TRBD2 matching over 7 bases. Germline V gene sequence: CDR1 LNHDA, CDR2 SQIVND (reference sequence). The CDR3 consists of 16 residues. Trimming removed 6 bases from V and 1 base from J; junction bases left unmatched: 12. Variable domain in full (rest from reference TRBV19 and TRBJ2-7): DGGITQSPKYLFRKEGQNVTLSCEQNLNHDAMYWYRQDPGQGLRLIYYSQIVNDFQKGDIAEGYSVSREKKESFPLTVTSAQKNPTAFYLCASRVDFASGSYEQYFGPGTRLTVT.

The V call is TRBV5-1, the J call TRBJ2-3, with unresolved D. Germline V gene data show CDR1 as SGHRS and CDR2 as YFSETQ. V lost 0 bases, J lost 3 bases, and 8 bases lay in between. The CDR3 runs to 14 residues. As DNA, the CDR3 is TGCGCCAGCAGCTTGGCGGGCCAAACAGATACGCAGTATTTT. Encoded protein: CASSLAGQTDTQYF.

The V call is TRBV19, the J call TRBJ2-1; weak D call: TRBD2 (5 bases). CDR1 LNHDA and CDR2 SQIVND come from the germline V gene (reference sequence). The CDR3 length is 11 residues. Trimming pared 8 bases from V and 9 bases from J, leaving 11 bases between. CDR3 loop: CASGLTTEQFF. CDR3 DNA: TGTGCCAGTGGTCTGACTACTGAGCAGTTCTTC. Together with reference TRBV19 and TRBJ2-1, the CDR3 gives the full variable domain: DGGITQSPKYLFRKEGQNVTLSCEQNLNHDAMYWYRQDPGQGLRLIYYSQIVNDFQKGDIAEGYSVSREKKESFPLTVTSAQKNPTAFYLCASGLTTEQFFGPGTRLTVL.

This sequence joins TRBV9 and TRBJ2-1; no clear D gene. Germline V gene sequence: CDR1 SGDLS, CDR2 YYNGEE. The length of the CDR3 is 14 residues. Trimming pared 0 bases from V and 4 bases from J, leaving 8 bases between. CDR3 protein: CASSVEQKYNEQFF. CDR3 coding DNA: TGTGCCAGCAGCGTAGAACAGAAATACAATGAGCAGTTCTTC.

The chain joins TRBV6-9 to TRBJ2-7, with D perhaps TRBD1 (6 bases). The CDR3 has 14 residues. Trimming cost V 5 bases and J 2 bases, with 13 bases left between them. Germline V lookup: CDR1 MNHGY, CDR2 SVAAGI. Here the CDR3 DNA reads TGTGCCAGCAGTAACTCACAGGGAACCTACGAGCAGTACTTC. Residues: CASSNSQGTYEQYF.